This paragraph covers one T cell receptor beta chain sequence. The same CDR3 also results from other DNA sequences found in this sample. In the study's own analysis: It was from reference gene primer amplification that nucleated cell counts were estimated. The data were produced by immunoSEQ multiplex PCR, yet TCRdb's version contains in-frame clones alone and is incomplete. V and J calls plus clone size are reproduced from that table; the DNA served to infer D and trimming. The sample shows roughly 360,000 clones, around 87% of them seen only once. The sample originates from a study of blood T cell repertoires in COVID-19. On the study more broadly: The samples span acute and convalescent COVID-19 from the United States, Italy and Spain.

Allocation to cohorts depended on clinical history reported by the participants. This receptor was taken from a woman aged 25 to 39 with acute COVID-19. Sequencing was carried out using PBMCs or T cells enriched from blood (not recorded which).

This chain's CDR3 is CASSLGGQPYGYTF. The CDR3 DNA reads as TGTGCCAGCAGTTTAGGGGGACAACCCTATGGCTACACCTTC. The J gene is TRBJ1-2, the V gene TRBV27, with D possibly being TRBD1 (6 bases). The germline gives CDR1 MNHEY, CDR2 SMNVEV (reference sequence). V was cut by 2 bases and J by 4 bases, with 11 bases left in between. There are 14 residues in the CDR3.